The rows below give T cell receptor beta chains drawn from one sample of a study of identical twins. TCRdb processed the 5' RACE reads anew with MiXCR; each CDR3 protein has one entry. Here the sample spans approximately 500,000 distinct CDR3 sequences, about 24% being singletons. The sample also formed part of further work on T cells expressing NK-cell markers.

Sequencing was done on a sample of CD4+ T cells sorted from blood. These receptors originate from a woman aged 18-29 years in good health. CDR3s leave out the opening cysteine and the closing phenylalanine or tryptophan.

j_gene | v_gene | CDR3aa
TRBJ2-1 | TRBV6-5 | ASSYIRGAEQF
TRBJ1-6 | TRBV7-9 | ASSVPNSPLH
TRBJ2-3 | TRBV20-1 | SARDPVEDTQY
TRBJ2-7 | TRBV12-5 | ASGFRGYSYEQY
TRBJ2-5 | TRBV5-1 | ASSLTGTTQETQY
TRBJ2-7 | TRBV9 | ASSVAGTSNEQY
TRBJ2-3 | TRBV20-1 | SARVGGRGGTQY
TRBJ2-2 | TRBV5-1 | ASSSGDTGELF
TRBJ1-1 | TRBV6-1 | ASSGTRNLLKTEAF
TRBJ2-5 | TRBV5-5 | ASSSRYQETQY
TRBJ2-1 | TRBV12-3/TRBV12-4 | ASSPPGLAKDEQF
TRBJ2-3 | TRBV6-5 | ASSYGSFSDTQY
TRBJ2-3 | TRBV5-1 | ASTIGAVTDTQY
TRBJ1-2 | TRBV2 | ASIGEQGGGYT
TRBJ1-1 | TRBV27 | ASSPDLGGANTEAF
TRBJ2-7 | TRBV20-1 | SARSAYEQY
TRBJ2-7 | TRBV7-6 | ASSLDKYEQY
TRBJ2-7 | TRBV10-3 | AISEWGSGTSGAKSSYEQY
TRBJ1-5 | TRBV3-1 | ASSQTDGRQH
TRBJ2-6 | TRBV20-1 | SARISGRTPGANVLT
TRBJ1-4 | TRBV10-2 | ASTVTGVHEKLF
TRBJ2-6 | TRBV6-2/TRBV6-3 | ASSKLRASGANVLT
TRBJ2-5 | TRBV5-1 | ASSLAGYPQETQY
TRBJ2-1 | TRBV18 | ASSLRQGGYNEQF
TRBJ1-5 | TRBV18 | ASLSQGVNQPQH
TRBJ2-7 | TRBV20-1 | SATFSYEQY
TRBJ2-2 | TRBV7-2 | ASSASGPNTGELF
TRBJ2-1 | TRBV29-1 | SVRPEYNEQF